What follows are 27 T cell receptor beta chains derived from one specimen sequenced in a study of cytomegalovirus exposure and HLA in healthy donors. Both 60 Vbeta primers and 13 Jbeta primers went into the PCR. Measured with immunoSEQ multiplex PCR; TCRdb has only the in-frame clones, and not every one. The table records about 140,000 clones, approximately 84% of them present only once. The material sequenced was PBMCs. The receptors stem from a man aged 25 to 40 in good health and CMV-seropositive.

V and J are TRBV28 and TRBJ2-5; 8 bases agree with TRBD2. CDR3 length: 14 amino acids. The J segment lost 2 bases and the V segment lost 3 bases, leaving 2 bases of the junction unmatched. The germline gives CDR1 MDHEN, CDR2 SYDVKM. CDR3 protein: CASSFGGGQETQYF. DNA of the CDR3: TGTGCCAGCAGTTTCGGGGGGGGACAAGAGACCCAGTACTTC. Full variable domain (rest looked up from reference TRBV28 and TRBJ2-5): DVKVTQSSRYLVKRTGEKVFLECVQDMDHENMFWYRQDPGLGLRLIYFSYDVKMKEKGDIPEGYSVSREKKERFSLILESASTNQTSMYLCASSFGGGQETQYFGPGTRLLVL.

Concerning this clone itself: A read error may account for a junction end that differs from germline. This chain joins TRBV28 and TRBJ2-7; 14 positions agree with TRBD2. The CDR3 has 15 amino acids. Germline values: CDR1 MDHEN, CDR2 SYDVKM. The CDR3, as DNA: TGTACCAGCAGTCCGGGACTAGCGGGAGCGGACGAGCAGTACTTC. Its translation is CTSSPGLAGADEQYF. The complete variable domain, with remaining parts taken from reference TRBV28 and TRBJ2-7, reads DVKVTQSSRYLVKRTGEKVFLECVQDMDHENMFWYRQDPGLGLRLIYFSYDVKMKEKGDIPEGYSVSREKKERFSLILESASTNQTSMYLCTSSPGLAGADEQYFGPGTRLTVT.

This rearrangement joins TRBV28 to TRBJ2-1; tentative D call: TRBD2 (7 bases). Per germline, CDR1 MDHEN and CDR2 SYDVKM. V was shortened by 7 bases and J by 4 bases, with 23 bases between the two germline ends. CDR3 length: 17 amino acids. DNA for the CDR3: TGTGCCAGCACCTTATTGGCGGGAGTAGGGGGATACAATGAGCAGTTCTTC. It specifies CASTLLAGVGGYNEQFF.

The rearrangement links TRBV16 to TRBJ2-1; 7 bases fit TRBD1. Germline lookup yields CDR1 KGHSY and CDR2 FQNENV. V lost 4 bases, J lost 4 bases, and 13 bases stayed unmatched. The CDR3 is 17 residues long. The CDR3: CASSPSGRGSFYNEQFF. In nucleotides, the CDR3 is TGTGCCAGCAGCCCGAGCGGCAGGGGGTCCTTTTACAATGAGCAGTTCTTC.

This chain connects TRBV29-1 to TRBJ2-1, with 11 bases aligning to TRBD2. Trimming removed 8 bases from V and 6 bases from J; junction bases left unmatched: 9. The germline V gene encodes CDR1 SQVTM and CDR2 ANQGSEA. The CDR3 spans 14 residues. CDR3 bases: TGCAGCACCCGAGATAGCGGGGGGGCCAATGAGCAGTTCTTC. It yields the protein CSTRDSGGANEQFF.

The rearrangement joins TRBV6-5 to TRBJ1-5; D ambiguous. CDR3 length: 13 residues. The germline V gene has CDR1 MNHEY and CDR2 SVGAGI. V shed 4 bases and J shed 7 bases, with 11 bases lying between them. This CDR3 is CASSSGNWQPQHF. CDR3 in DNA: TGTGCCAGCAGTTCCGGGAATTGGCAGCCCCAGCATTTT.

The chain uses TRBV19 and TRBJ2-4, with D unresolved. There are 16 residues in the CDR3. Germline-derived CDR1 and CDR2 are LNHDA and SQIVND (reference sequence). Trimming shortened V by 1 base and J by 0 bases, and 10 bases separated the two germline ends. The CDR3 loop is CASSIVPSLAKNIQYF. The CDR3 bases are TGTGCCAGTAGTATAGTCCCCAGTCTAGCCAAAAACATTCAGTACTTC.

The rearrangement links TRBV27 to TRBJ1-1; TRBD1 might be the D (6 bases). Germline CDR1 and CDR2: MNHEY and SMNVEV (reference sequence). This CDR3 spans 13 amino acids. Between the trimmed V and J ends, which lost 8 bases and 3 bases, there was a span of 13 bases. The CDR3 region is CASGLDSHTEAFF. Here the CDR3 DNA reads TGTGCCAGCGGCCTGGACAGTCACACTGAAGCTTTCTTT.

This clone showed up just once. J is TRBJ2-7 and V is TRBV10-3; 11 nucleotides match TRBD2. Germline-derived CDR1 and CDR2 are ENHRY and SYGVKD. V shed 9 bases, J shed 7 bases, and the junction held 17 bases outside the gene matches. The length of the CDR3 is 16 residues. The CDR3 sequence is CAMTARLAGPTKEQYF. The CDR3, as DNA: TGTGCCATGACGGCCCGACTAGCGGGACCAACCAAGGAGCAGTACTTC.

V is TRBV5-6 and J is TRBJ2-5, with TRBD1 matching over 7 bases. CDR1 SGHDT and CDR2 YYEEEE come from the germline V gene. The CDR3 is 16 amino acids. Trimming cost V 3 bases and J 0 bases; bases outside gene matches: 8. In DNA, the CDR3 is TGTGCCAGCAGCTCCGAAGGGACAGAGTACCAAGAGACCCAGTACTTC. Amino acids: CASSSEGTEYQETQYF.

V and J are TRBV11-2 and TRBJ1-1; TRBD1 is a possible D gene (6 bases). The CDR3 sequence is 15 residues long. CDR1 SGHAT and CDR2 FQNNGV come from the germline V gene. Trimming took 5 bases from V and 5 from J, leaving 18 bases between them. The CDR3 sequence is CASSNGNRVGTEAFF. CDR3 nucleotides: TGTGCCAGCAGCAACGGGAACAGGGTCGGGACTGAAGCTTTCTTT.

The gene calls are TRBV5-1 and TRBJ2-1, with a possible D match to TRBD1 (5 bases). The V gene's germline CDR1 is SGHRS and CDR2 YFSETQ. The CDR3 length is 16 residues. The V gene lost 0 bases and the J gene lost 6 bases, with 16 bases spanning the gap. The CDR3 spells CASSLGSWGRGNEQFF. CDR3 in DNA: TGCGCCAGCAGCTTGGGATCCTGGGGCCGAGGCAATGAGCAGTTCTTC.

The CDR3 bases are TGTGCCTGGACTCCGGGACAGGGCGGATTGGAGCAGTACTTC. Residues: CAWTPGQGGLEQYF. V and J are TRBV30 and TRBJ2-7; TRBD1 aligns across 9 bases. After removal of 4 bases from V and 7 bases from J, the junction contained 11 bases not matched to a gene. Per the germline V gene, CDR1 is GTSNPN and CDR2 is SVGIG (reference sequence). This CDR3 is built from 14 residues.

This clone was counted only a few times. V gene TRBV7-8 combines with J gene TRBJ2-3, with 10 bases that match TRBD2. The CDR3 consists of 19 residues. The V gene's germline CDR1 is SGHVS and CDR2 FQNEAQ. With V trimmed by 6 bases and J by 2 bases, 17 bases remained unmatched. The DNA for the CDR3 is TGTGCCAGCAGGACCTCCAGGCTAGCGGGAGTAGGAAACACAGATACGCAGTATTTT. Translated, it gives CASRTSRLAGVGNTDTQYF.

This chain links TRBV21-1 with TRBJ2-7; the D call TRBD2 from the table was never checked on the DNA. TRBV21-1 is a documented pseudogene. The CDR3 sequence is 17 residues long. The CDR3 spells CASSKVLGRYRTHEQYF. The CDR3 DNA reads as TGTGCCAGCAGCAAAGTCCTCGGGAGGTACAGGACCCACGAGCAGTACTTC.

The gene calls are TRBV6-5 and TRBJ2-7; D perhaps matches TRBD2 (6 bases). The CDR3 totals 15 residues. V was pared by 6 bases and J by 2 bases, with 17 bases between. Germline V gene lookup returns CDR1 MNHEY and CDR2 SVGAGI. The chain's CDR3 is CASRGSGTETYEQYF. The CDR3, as DNA: TGTGCCAGCAGAGGATCCGGGACTGAGACCTACGAGCAGTACTTC.

The chain uses TRBV7-3 and TRBJ2-5; 10 nucleotides agree with TRBD1. The V gene's germline CDR1 is SGHTA and CDR2 FQGTGA. The V segment lost 3 bases and the J segment 5 bases; nucleotides outside the gene matches: 9. The CDR3 runs to 16 residues. DNA of the CDR3: TGTGCCAGCAGCTTGTGGGACAGGGGAGCTTTGGAGACCCAGTACTTC. This sequence encodes CASSLWDRGALETQYF. The full variable domain, rest sourced from reference TRBV7-3 and TRBJ2-5, is GAGVSQTPSNKVTEKGKYVELRCDPISGHTALYWYRQSLGQGPEFLIYFQGTGAADDSGLPNDRFFAVRPEGSVSTLKIQRTERGDSAVYLCASSLWDRGALETQYFGPGTRLLVL.

V and J are TRBV15 and TRBJ1-2; D not resolved. The V and J ends lost 0 bases and 0 bases respectively, with 14 bases between them. There are 17 residues in the CDR3. The germline CDR1 and CDR2 sequences are LNHNV and YYDKDF (reference sequence). The CDR3 nucleotides are TGTGCCACCAGCAGAGATTCACTTGACTCAGCTAACTATGGCTACACCTTC. Protein sequence: CATSRDSLDSANYGYTF.

Concerning this clone: At one boundary the junction diverges from the germline segment, which might be a read error. V and J are TRBV18 and TRBJ2-5, with 8 bases fitting TRBD2. The CDR3 contains 14 residues. Germline CDR1 reads KGHSH; CDR2 reads LQKENI. The CDR3 coding sequence is TGTGCCAGCTCACCCCCGGGGGGGATAGAGGCCCAGTACTTC. It encodes CASSPPGGIEAQYF.

V usage is TRBV5-1 and J usage is TRBJ2-5; TRBD2 is a possible D gene (6 bases). V was clipped by 3 bases and J by 5 bases, with 14 bases between them. In germline, CDR1 is SGHRS, CDR2 YFSETQ. The CDR3 runs 14 residues. Here the CDR3 reads CASSSAKAGETQYF. The DNA of the CDR3 is TGCGCCAGCAGCTCCGCTAAGGCGGGGGAGACCCAGTACTTC.

J is TRBJ2-7 and V is TRBV13, with 7 bases that match TRBD1. The CDR3 is 14 amino acids. Germline V gives CDR1 PRHDT, CDR2 FYEKMQ (reference sequence). The V gene end was trimmed by 6 bases and the J gene end by 5 bases; junction bases not matched to a gene: 10. This CDR3 reads CASRTRTGRDEQYF. The CDR3 DNA sequence: TGTGCCAGCAGGACCCGGACAGGTCGAGACGAGCAGTACTTC.

This chain joins TRBV5-1 and TRBJ2-7; 9 bases are a match to TRBD1. Trimming at V came to 3 bases and at J to 7 bases, leaving 8 bases not matched to a gene. This CDR3 is built from 14 residues. Germline CDR1 reads SGHRS; CDR2 reads YFSETQ. This CDR3 is CASSSGTGSEEQYF. CDR3 sequence (DNA): TGCGCCAGCAGCTCCGGGACAGGGTCGGAAGAGCAGTACTTC.

The table lists this clone with a count of one. V and J are TRBV11-3 and TRBJ2-7; a possible D gene is TRBD1 (6 bases). Trimming removed 4 bases at V and 3 bases at J, with 16 bases between. The CDR3 runs 15 residues. CDR1 is SGHNT and CDR2 is YENEEA in the germline V gene. The CDR3, as DNA: TGTGCCAGCAGCTCCCCCTTCGGACAGAACTACGAGCAGTACTTC. It encodes CASSSPFGQNYEQYF.

This clone was seen only a few times. The rearrangement links TRBV11-3 to TRBJ2-1, with 10 bases matching TRBD1. Trimming cost V 5 bases and J 4 bases; bases outside gene matches: 8. The CDR3 length is 16 residues. CDR1 and CDR2 (germline): SGHNT, YENEEA. The CDR3 DNA follows: TGTGCCAGCAGCCGAATGGACAGGGGGATTTACAATGAGCAGTTCTTC. Residues: CASSRMDRGIYNEQFF. The variable domain in full, completed from reference TRBV11-3 and TRBJ2-1, reads EAGVVQSPRYKIIEKKQPVAFWCNPISGHNTLYWYLQNLGQGPELLIRYENEEAVDDSQLPKDRFSAERLKGVDSTLKIQPAELGDSAVYLCASSRMDRGIYNEQFFGPGTRLTVL.

The chain recombines TRBV7-2 with TRBJ1-1; perhaps TRBD1 as D (5 bases). V was trimmed by 5 bases and J by 1 base, leaving 20 bases between them. CDR1 and CDR2 from the germline V gene are SGHTA and FQGNSA. The CDR3 extends over 17 amino acids. CDR3 DNA sequence: TGTGCCAGCAGCACCACTTGGGCCCGGACAAAGAACACTGAAGCTTTCTTT. Protein: CASSTTWARTKNTEAFF.

The chain joins TRBV28 to TRBJ1-5; 7 bases line up with TRBD1. Germline V CDR1 and CDR2: MDHEN, SYDVKM. The CDR3 is made up of 12 amino acids. Trimming removed 11 bases from V and 4 bases from J; junction bases left unmatched: 5. The DNA for the CDR3 is TGTGCCGGAACGACAGGGAATCAGCCCCAGCATTTT. Its protein is CAGTTGNQPQHF.

The V gene is TRBV7-2, the J gene TRBJ2-5; 15 nucleotides agree with TRBD2. Germline assignment: CDR1 SGHTA and CDR2 FQGNSA. The CDR3 is 18 amino acids. Trimming cost V 5 bases and J 4 bases; bases outside gene matches: 11. CDR3 sequence (DNA): TGTGCCAGCAGCATCAGACGGACTAGCGGGAGGGAGGGAGAGACCCAGTACTTC. Translating it yields CASSIRRTSGREGETQYF.